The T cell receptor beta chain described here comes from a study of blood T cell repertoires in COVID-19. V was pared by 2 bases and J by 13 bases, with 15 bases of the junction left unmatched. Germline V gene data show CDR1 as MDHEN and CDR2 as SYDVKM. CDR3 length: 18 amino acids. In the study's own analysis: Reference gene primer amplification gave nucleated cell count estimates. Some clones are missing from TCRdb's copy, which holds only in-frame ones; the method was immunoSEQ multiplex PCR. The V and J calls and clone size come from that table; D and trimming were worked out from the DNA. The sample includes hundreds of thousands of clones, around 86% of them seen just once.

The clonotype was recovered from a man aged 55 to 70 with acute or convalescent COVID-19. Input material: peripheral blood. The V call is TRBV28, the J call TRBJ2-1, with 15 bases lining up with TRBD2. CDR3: CASSLTPWGLAGGYGQFF. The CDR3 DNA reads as TGTGCCAGCAGTTTAACTCCCTGGGGACTAGCGGGGGGCTACGGTCAGTTCTTC. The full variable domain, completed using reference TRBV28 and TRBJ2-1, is DVKVTQSSRYLVKRTGEKVFLECVQDMDHENMFWYRQDPGLGLRLIYFSYDVKMKEKGDIPEGYSVSREKKERFSLILESASTNQTSMYLCASSLTPWGLAGGYGQFFGPGTRLTVL.